This T cell receptor (beta chain) appears in the sequencing data of a study of CD8+ T cells in alopecia areata. RNA extraction was followed by reverse transcription into cDNA, which acted as the sequencing template. Sequencing was performed with immunoSEQ multiplex PCR; in TCRdb, only in-frame clones are kept and a portion is missing. The data show hundreds of thousands of clones, 65% to 70% seen once. Overall study findings and caveats: Clonality was higher in lesional than normal scalp, especially in alopecia totalis/universalis.

With regard to this clone: Its antigen is as yet unknown.

The source is a human donor with alopecia areata. Source: CD4+ T cells sorted from blood, taken at week 0.

The CDR3 loop is CASSRSRGDFYNEQFF. The DNA of the CDR3 is TGTGCCAGCAGCCGGTCGCGGGGGGATTTCTACAATGAGCAGTTCTTC. V is TRBV25-1 and J is TRBJ2-1; 8 nucleotides agree with TRBD2. There are 16 residues in the CDR3. J lost 3 bases, V lost 6 bases, and 10 bases had no gene match. Germline loops: CDR1 MGHDK, CDR2 SYGVNS.